One sample yielded the 14 T cell receptor beta chains listed below, sequenced in a study of cytomegalovirus exposure and HLA in healthy donors. It was with 60 Vbeta and 13 Jbeta primers that the PCR ran. Repertoires were generated with immunoSEQ multiplex PCR, while TCRdb's copy carries only in-frame clones and drops some. The repertoire holds around 200,000 clones, with about 80% as singletons. The sequenced sample consisted of PBMCs. These receptors all stem from a man between 25 and 39 years old in good health and CMV-seronegative.

The genes are TRBV4-1 and TRBJ1-2; D is possibly TRBD1 (5 bases). Germline V gene sequence: CDR1 MGHRA, CDR2 YSYEKL. The ends were cut back, 4 bases at V and 5 bases at J, with 14 bases in the middle. The CDR3 spans 14 residues. The CDR3 region has the DNA TGCGCCAGCAGCCCTGCAGGGTTGAGGTATGGCTACACCTTC. This translates into CASSPAGLRYGYTF.

Turning to this clone: One junction end does not reproduce the germline sequence, and a read error may be involved. The rearrangement uses TRBV5-1 and TRBJ1-2; 7 nucleotides match TRBD1. Germline CDR1 reads SGHRS; CDR2 reads YFSETQ. The CDR3 spans 14 residues. The CDR3 reads CASSLGQTSYGYTF. CDR3 DNA sequence: TGCGCCAGCAGTTTGGGACAGACTTCCTATGGCTACACCTTC.

This chain links TRBV27 with TRBJ2-3; TRBD2 is a possible D gene (5 bases). This CDR3 has 14 amino acids. V shed 5 bases and J shed 0 bases, with 9 bases lying between them. Germline values: CDR1 MNHEY, CDR2 SMNVEV (reference sequence). Written as DNA, the CDR3 is TGTGCCAGCAGTCCCCAGCGGAGCACAGATACGCAGTATTTT. It codes for CASSPQRSTDTQYF.

The V call is TRBV19, the J call TRBJ2-1; 15 bases agree with TRBD2. After removal of 4 bases from V and 0 bases from J, the junction contained 7 bases not matched to a gene. Germline V gene lookup returns CDR1 LNHDA and CDR2 SQIVND (reference sequence). This CDR3 has 19 residues. Here the CDR3 DNA reads TGTGCCAGTAGTACCTCAGGACTAGCGGGAGGGAGCTCCTACAATGAGCAGTTCTTC. It specifies CASSTSGLAGGSSYNEQFF.

This chain uses TRBV11-3 with TRBJ2-1, with 10 bases matching TRBD2. CDR1 and CDR2 (germline): SGHNT, YENEEA. This CDR3 contains 16 residues. The junction had 9 bases not matched to a gene; V was cut back by 6 bases and J by 4 bases. CDR3 protein: CASSKWRTSGYNEQFF. The CDR3 DNA follows: TGTGCCAGCAGTAAGTGGAGGACTAGCGGTTACAATGAGCAGTTCTTC.

This clone was seen more than once but under ten times. This sequence joins TRBV7-9 and TRBJ1-5; D perhaps matches TRBD1 (5 bases). In germline, CDR1 is SEHNR, CDR2 FQNEAQ (reference sequence). The CDR3 runs 13 residues. V lost 1 base and J 5 bases, leaving 6 bases between the germline ends. Here the CDR3 DNA reads TGTGCCAGCAGCTTAGTAGGGGATCAGCCCCAGCATTTT. Encoded protein: CASSLVGDQPQHF. The full variable domain, completed using reference TRBV7-9 and TRBJ1-5, is DTGVSQNPRHKITKRGQNVTFRCDPISEHNRLYWYRQTLGQGPEFLTYFQNEAQLEKSRLLSDRFSAERPKGSFSTLEIQRTEQGDSAMYLCASSLVGDQPQHFGDGTRLSIL.

In this sample, this clone turned up once. This chain connects TRBV11-2 to TRBJ2-6, with D perhaps matching TRBD1 (6 bases). V gave up 5 bases and J gave up 0 bases, with 14 bases separating them. Germline V lookup: CDR1 SGHAT, CDR2 FQNNGV. CDR3 length equals 17 residues. This CDR3 is CASSHGQRVSGANVLTF. CDR3 sequence (DNA): TGTGCCAGCAGCCACGGACAGAGGGTCTCTGGGGCCAACGTCCTGACTTTC. Full variable domain (rest looked up from reference TRBV11-2 and TRBJ2-6): EAGVAQSPRYKIIEKRQSVAFWCNPISGHATLYWYQQILGQGPKLLIQFQNNGVVDDSQLPKDRFSAERLKGVDSTLKIQPAKLEDSAVYLCASSHGQRVSGANVLTFGAGSRLTVL.

This chain joins TRBV29-1 and TRBJ2-7; a weak D match, TRBD2 (6 bases). Per germline, CDR1 SQVTM and CDR2 ANQGSEA. The CDR3 runs to 12 residues. V was shortened by 4 bases and J by 5 bases, with 12 bases between the two germline ends. The CDR3 spells CSVGLGWDEQYF. The DNA for the CDR3 is TGCAGCGTTGGACTAGGGTGGGACGAGCAGTACTTC.

The CDR3 bases are TGTGCCAGCAAAGGGCGGGACTTTAACAATGAGCAGTTCTTC. This sequence encodes CASKGRDFNNEQFF. This rearrangement joins TRBV2 to TRBJ2-1, with D maybe TRBD2 (6 bases). CDR3 size: 14 residues. V shed 7 bases and J shed 5 bases, with 15 bases lying between them. The germline CDR1 and CDR2 sequences are SNHLY and FYNNEI.

V and J are TRBV9 and TRBJ2-5; TRBD2 might be the D (7 bases). This CDR3 comprises 16 residues. Germline assignment: CDR1 SGDLS and CDR2 YYNGEE. V gave up 0 bases and J gave up 4 bases, with 16 bases separating them. The CDR3 nucleotides are TGTGCCAGCAGCGTAGAGGGGGGAGGGCAGGGAGAGACCCAGTACTTC. It yields the protein CASSVEGGGQGETQYF.

CDR3 bases: TGTGCCAGCAGTGACCGACAGGGGGCCAACGAGCAGTACTTC. This translates into CASSDRQGANEQYF. The chain links TRBV6-4 to TRBJ2-7, with 10 bases lining up with TRBD1. CDR1 is MRHNA, CDR2 SNTAGT, per germline. The CDR3 is 14 amino acids. The ends lost 2 bases at V and 5 bases at J; junction bases unmatched: 3.

The chain combines TRBV5-8 with TRBJ1-4, with 11 bases that match TRBD1. CDR3 length: 15 amino acids. CDR1 and CDR2 from the germline V gene are SGHTS and YDEGEE. The V and J ends lost 5 bases and 5 bases, in that order; junction bases with no gene match: 5. CDR3 bases: TGTGCCAGCAGGATTGGGACAGGGGGAAATGAAAAACTGTTTTTT. This sequence encodes CASRIGTGGNEKLFF.

CDR3 protein: CSFGRGRTGELFF. The CDR3 DNA sequence: TGCAGCTTTGGCAGGGGCAGAACCGGGGAGCTGTTTTTT. This chain links TRBV29-1 with TRBJ2-2; TRBD1 is a possible D gene (6 bases). The V gene lost 8 bases and the J gene lost 5 bases, with 15 bases spanning the gap. Germline V gene lookup returns CDR1 SQVTM and CDR2 ANQGSEA. This CDR3 contains 13 residues.

The CDR3 loop reads CASSYLGSGGTEAFF. In DNA form, the CDR3 reads TGTGCCAGCAGTTACTTAGGGTCCGGGGGGACTGAAGCTTTCTTT. The chain is built from TRBV6-5 and TRBJ1-1; the D gene is possibly TRBD1 (5 bases). Trimming pared 1 base from V and 5 bases from J, leaving 14 bases between. Germline V gene lookup returns CDR1 MNHEY and CDR2 SVGAGI. The CDR3 is made up of 15 amino acids.